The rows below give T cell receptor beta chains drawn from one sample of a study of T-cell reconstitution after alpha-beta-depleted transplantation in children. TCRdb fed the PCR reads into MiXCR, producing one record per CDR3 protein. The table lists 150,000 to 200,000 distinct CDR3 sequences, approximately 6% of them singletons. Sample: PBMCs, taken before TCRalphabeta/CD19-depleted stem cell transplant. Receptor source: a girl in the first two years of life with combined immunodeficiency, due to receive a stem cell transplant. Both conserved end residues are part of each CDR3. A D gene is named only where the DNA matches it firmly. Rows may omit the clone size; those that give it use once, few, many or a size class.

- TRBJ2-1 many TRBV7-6 TGTGCCAGCAGCCGAGAGGCTTACAATGAGCAGTTCTTC CASSREAYNEQFF
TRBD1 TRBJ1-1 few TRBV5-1 TGCGCCAGCCACGGACAGGGGGCCACTGAAGCTTTCTTT CASHGQGATEAFF
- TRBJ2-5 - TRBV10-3 TGTGCCATCAGTGACCATCGAGAGACCCAGTACTTC CAISDHRETQYF
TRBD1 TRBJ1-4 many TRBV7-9 TGTGCCAGCAGCCCGAGGACAGGCTTGCGGGAAAAACTGTTTTTT CASSPRTGLREKLFF
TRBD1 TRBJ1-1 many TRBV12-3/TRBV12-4 TGTGCCAGCAGCCAGACAGGGGGTATGGACACTGAAGCTTTCTTT CASSQTGGMDTEAFF
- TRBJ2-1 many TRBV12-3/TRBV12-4 TGTGCCAGCAACAGGGGAGGGTACAATGAGCAGTTCTTC CASNRGGYNEQFF
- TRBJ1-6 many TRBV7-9 TGTGCCAGCAGCTTAGACGCCCGCGATTCACCCCTCCACTTT CASSLDARDSPLHF
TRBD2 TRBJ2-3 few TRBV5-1 TGCGCCAGCAGCTTGGTACGGGAGGGCTCAGGGGATACGCAGTATTTT CASSLVREGSGDTQYF
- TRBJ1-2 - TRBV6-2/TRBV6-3 TGTGCCAGCAGTTACACCGACAGCAACTATGGCTACACCTTC CASSYTDSNYGYTF
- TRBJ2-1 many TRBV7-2 TGTGCCAGCAGCTTTTCTGGTCTAGGTGGCAATGAGCAGTTCTTC CASSFSGLGGNEQFF
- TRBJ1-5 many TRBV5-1 TGCGCCAGCAGCTCGGGGGCGGATCAGCCCCAGCATTTT CASSSGADQPQHF
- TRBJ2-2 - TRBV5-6 TGTGCCAGCACCCGCGGGATACCGTATACCGGGGAGCTGTTTTTT CASTRGIPYTGELFF
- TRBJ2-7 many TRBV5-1 TGCGCCAGCAGCTCCGGACCCCTCGACTCCTACGAGCAGTACTTC CASSSGPLDSYEQYF
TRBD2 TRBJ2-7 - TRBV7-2 TGTGCCAGCAGCAGATACGGTCAGGGACTAGCGTCTTACGAGCAGTACTTC CASSRYGQGLASYEQYF
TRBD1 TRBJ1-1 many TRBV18 TGTGCCAGCTCACCGGACAGGGGGCGGGACGCTGAAGCTTTCTTT CASSPDRGRDAEAFF
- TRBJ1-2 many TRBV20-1 TGCAGTGCTATATCTGTAAACTATGGCTACACCTTC CSAISVNYGYTF